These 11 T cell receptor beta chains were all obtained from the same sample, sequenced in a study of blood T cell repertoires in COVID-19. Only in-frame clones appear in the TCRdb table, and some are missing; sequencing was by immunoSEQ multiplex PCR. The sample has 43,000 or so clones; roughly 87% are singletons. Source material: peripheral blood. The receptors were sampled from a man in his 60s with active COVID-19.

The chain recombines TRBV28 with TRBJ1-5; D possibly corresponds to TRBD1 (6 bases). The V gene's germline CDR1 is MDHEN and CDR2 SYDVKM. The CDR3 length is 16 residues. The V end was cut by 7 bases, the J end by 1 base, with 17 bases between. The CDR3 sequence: CASTRLTGLSNQPQHF. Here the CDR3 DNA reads TGTGCCAGCACCCGGCTCACAGGGTTAAGCAATCAGCCCCAGCATTTT. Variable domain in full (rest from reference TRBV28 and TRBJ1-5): DVKVTQSSRYLVKRTGEKVFLECVQDMDHENMFWYRQDPGLGLRLIYFSYDVKMKEKGDIPEGYSVSREKKERFSLILESASTNQTSMYLCASTRLTGLSNQPQHFGDGTRLSIL.

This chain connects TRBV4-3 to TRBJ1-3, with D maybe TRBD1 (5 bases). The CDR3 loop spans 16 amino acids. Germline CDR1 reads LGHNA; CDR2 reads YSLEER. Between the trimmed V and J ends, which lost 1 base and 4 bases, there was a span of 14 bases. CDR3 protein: CASSQARGYAGNTIYF. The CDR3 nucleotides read TGCGCCAGCAGCCAAGCTAGGGGTTACGCAGGAAACACCATATATTTT.

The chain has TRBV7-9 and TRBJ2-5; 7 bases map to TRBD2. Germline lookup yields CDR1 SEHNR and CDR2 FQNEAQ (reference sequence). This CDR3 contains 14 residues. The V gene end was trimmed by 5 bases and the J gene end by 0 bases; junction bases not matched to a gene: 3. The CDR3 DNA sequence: TGTGCCAGCAGCCCGCGGGAGTACCAAGAGACCCAGTACTTC. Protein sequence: CASSPREYQETQYF.

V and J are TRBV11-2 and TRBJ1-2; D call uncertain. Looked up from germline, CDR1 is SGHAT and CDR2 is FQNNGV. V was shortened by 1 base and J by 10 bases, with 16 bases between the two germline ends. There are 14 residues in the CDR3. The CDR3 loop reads CASSLVKRPGDYTF. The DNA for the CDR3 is TGTGCCAGCAGCTTAGTGAAACGACCCGGGGACTACACCTTC.

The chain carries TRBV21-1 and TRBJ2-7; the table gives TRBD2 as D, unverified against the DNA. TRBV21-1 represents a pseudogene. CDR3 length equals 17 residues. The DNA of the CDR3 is TGTGCCAGCAGCAAACCCACCCCAGCGGGACACTCCTACGAGCAGTACTTC. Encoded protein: CASSKPTPAGHSYEQYF.

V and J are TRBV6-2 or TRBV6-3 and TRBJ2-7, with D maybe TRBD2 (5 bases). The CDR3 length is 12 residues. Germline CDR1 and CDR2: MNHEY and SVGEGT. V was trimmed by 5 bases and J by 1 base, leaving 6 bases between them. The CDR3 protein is CASSRDSYEQYF. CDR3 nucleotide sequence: TGTGCCAGCAGTCGGGATTCCTACGAGCAGTACTTC.

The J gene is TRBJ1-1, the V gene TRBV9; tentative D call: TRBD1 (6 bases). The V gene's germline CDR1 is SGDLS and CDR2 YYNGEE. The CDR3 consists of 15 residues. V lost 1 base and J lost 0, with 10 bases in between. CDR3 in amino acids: CASSVQGQMNTEAFF. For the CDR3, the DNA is TGTGCCAGCAGCGTACAAGGACAGATGAACACTGAAGCTTTCTTT.

The CDR3 DNA sequence: TGTGCCATCAGTGAACGCGGTGGCGATCAGCCCCAGCATTTT. Translated: CAISERGGDQPQHF. The chain employs TRBV10-3 and TRBJ1-5; D is unclear. V was trimmed by 3 bases and J by 5 bases, leaving 11 bases between them. Germline CDR1 reads ENHRY; CDR2 reads SYGVKD. There are 14 residues in the CDR3.

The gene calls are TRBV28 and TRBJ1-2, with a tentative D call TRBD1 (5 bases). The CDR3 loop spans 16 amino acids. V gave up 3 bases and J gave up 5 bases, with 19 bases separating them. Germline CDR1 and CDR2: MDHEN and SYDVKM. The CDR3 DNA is TGTGCCAGCAGTTTTCGCACGGACCCCGGGGGATATGGCTACACCTTC. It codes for CASSFRTDPGGYGYTF.

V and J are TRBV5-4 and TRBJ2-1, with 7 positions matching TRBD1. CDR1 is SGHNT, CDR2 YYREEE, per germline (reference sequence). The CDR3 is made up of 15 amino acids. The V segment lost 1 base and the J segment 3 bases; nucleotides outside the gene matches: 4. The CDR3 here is CASSLRQGDYNEQFF. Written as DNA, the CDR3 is TGTGCCAGCAGCTTGCGACAGGGCGACTACAATGAGCAGTTCTTC.

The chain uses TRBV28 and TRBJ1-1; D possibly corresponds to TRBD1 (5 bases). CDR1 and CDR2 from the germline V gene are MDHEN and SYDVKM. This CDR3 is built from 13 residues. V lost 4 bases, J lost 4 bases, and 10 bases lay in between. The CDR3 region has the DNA TGTGCCAGCAGTTGGGGCACCGCCACTGAAGCTTTCTTT. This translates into CASSWGTATEAFF.